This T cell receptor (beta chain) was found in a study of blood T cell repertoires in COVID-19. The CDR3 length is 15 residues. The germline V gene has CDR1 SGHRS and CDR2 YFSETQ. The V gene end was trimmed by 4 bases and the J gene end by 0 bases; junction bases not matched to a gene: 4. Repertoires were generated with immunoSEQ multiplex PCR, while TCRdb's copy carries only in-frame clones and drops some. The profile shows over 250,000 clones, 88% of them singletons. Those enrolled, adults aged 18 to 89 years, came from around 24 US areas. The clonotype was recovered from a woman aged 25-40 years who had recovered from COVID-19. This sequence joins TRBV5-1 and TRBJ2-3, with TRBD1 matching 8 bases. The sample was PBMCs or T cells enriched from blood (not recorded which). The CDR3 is CASSPGDRSTDTQYF. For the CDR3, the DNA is TGCGCCAGCAGCCCCGGGGACAGGAGCACAGATACGCAGTATTTT.